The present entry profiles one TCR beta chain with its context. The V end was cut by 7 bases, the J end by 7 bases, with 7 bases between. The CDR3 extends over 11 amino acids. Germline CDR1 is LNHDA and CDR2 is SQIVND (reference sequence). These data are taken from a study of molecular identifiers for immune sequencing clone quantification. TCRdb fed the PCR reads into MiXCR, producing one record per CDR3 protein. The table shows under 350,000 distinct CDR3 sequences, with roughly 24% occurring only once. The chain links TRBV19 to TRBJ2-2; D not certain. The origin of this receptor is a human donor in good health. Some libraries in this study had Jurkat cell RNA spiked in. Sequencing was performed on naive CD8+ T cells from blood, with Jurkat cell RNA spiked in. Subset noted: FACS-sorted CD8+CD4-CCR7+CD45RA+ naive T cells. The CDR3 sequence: CASKRGGELFF. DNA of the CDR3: TGTGCCAGTAAGCGAGGCGGGGAGCTGTTTTTT.